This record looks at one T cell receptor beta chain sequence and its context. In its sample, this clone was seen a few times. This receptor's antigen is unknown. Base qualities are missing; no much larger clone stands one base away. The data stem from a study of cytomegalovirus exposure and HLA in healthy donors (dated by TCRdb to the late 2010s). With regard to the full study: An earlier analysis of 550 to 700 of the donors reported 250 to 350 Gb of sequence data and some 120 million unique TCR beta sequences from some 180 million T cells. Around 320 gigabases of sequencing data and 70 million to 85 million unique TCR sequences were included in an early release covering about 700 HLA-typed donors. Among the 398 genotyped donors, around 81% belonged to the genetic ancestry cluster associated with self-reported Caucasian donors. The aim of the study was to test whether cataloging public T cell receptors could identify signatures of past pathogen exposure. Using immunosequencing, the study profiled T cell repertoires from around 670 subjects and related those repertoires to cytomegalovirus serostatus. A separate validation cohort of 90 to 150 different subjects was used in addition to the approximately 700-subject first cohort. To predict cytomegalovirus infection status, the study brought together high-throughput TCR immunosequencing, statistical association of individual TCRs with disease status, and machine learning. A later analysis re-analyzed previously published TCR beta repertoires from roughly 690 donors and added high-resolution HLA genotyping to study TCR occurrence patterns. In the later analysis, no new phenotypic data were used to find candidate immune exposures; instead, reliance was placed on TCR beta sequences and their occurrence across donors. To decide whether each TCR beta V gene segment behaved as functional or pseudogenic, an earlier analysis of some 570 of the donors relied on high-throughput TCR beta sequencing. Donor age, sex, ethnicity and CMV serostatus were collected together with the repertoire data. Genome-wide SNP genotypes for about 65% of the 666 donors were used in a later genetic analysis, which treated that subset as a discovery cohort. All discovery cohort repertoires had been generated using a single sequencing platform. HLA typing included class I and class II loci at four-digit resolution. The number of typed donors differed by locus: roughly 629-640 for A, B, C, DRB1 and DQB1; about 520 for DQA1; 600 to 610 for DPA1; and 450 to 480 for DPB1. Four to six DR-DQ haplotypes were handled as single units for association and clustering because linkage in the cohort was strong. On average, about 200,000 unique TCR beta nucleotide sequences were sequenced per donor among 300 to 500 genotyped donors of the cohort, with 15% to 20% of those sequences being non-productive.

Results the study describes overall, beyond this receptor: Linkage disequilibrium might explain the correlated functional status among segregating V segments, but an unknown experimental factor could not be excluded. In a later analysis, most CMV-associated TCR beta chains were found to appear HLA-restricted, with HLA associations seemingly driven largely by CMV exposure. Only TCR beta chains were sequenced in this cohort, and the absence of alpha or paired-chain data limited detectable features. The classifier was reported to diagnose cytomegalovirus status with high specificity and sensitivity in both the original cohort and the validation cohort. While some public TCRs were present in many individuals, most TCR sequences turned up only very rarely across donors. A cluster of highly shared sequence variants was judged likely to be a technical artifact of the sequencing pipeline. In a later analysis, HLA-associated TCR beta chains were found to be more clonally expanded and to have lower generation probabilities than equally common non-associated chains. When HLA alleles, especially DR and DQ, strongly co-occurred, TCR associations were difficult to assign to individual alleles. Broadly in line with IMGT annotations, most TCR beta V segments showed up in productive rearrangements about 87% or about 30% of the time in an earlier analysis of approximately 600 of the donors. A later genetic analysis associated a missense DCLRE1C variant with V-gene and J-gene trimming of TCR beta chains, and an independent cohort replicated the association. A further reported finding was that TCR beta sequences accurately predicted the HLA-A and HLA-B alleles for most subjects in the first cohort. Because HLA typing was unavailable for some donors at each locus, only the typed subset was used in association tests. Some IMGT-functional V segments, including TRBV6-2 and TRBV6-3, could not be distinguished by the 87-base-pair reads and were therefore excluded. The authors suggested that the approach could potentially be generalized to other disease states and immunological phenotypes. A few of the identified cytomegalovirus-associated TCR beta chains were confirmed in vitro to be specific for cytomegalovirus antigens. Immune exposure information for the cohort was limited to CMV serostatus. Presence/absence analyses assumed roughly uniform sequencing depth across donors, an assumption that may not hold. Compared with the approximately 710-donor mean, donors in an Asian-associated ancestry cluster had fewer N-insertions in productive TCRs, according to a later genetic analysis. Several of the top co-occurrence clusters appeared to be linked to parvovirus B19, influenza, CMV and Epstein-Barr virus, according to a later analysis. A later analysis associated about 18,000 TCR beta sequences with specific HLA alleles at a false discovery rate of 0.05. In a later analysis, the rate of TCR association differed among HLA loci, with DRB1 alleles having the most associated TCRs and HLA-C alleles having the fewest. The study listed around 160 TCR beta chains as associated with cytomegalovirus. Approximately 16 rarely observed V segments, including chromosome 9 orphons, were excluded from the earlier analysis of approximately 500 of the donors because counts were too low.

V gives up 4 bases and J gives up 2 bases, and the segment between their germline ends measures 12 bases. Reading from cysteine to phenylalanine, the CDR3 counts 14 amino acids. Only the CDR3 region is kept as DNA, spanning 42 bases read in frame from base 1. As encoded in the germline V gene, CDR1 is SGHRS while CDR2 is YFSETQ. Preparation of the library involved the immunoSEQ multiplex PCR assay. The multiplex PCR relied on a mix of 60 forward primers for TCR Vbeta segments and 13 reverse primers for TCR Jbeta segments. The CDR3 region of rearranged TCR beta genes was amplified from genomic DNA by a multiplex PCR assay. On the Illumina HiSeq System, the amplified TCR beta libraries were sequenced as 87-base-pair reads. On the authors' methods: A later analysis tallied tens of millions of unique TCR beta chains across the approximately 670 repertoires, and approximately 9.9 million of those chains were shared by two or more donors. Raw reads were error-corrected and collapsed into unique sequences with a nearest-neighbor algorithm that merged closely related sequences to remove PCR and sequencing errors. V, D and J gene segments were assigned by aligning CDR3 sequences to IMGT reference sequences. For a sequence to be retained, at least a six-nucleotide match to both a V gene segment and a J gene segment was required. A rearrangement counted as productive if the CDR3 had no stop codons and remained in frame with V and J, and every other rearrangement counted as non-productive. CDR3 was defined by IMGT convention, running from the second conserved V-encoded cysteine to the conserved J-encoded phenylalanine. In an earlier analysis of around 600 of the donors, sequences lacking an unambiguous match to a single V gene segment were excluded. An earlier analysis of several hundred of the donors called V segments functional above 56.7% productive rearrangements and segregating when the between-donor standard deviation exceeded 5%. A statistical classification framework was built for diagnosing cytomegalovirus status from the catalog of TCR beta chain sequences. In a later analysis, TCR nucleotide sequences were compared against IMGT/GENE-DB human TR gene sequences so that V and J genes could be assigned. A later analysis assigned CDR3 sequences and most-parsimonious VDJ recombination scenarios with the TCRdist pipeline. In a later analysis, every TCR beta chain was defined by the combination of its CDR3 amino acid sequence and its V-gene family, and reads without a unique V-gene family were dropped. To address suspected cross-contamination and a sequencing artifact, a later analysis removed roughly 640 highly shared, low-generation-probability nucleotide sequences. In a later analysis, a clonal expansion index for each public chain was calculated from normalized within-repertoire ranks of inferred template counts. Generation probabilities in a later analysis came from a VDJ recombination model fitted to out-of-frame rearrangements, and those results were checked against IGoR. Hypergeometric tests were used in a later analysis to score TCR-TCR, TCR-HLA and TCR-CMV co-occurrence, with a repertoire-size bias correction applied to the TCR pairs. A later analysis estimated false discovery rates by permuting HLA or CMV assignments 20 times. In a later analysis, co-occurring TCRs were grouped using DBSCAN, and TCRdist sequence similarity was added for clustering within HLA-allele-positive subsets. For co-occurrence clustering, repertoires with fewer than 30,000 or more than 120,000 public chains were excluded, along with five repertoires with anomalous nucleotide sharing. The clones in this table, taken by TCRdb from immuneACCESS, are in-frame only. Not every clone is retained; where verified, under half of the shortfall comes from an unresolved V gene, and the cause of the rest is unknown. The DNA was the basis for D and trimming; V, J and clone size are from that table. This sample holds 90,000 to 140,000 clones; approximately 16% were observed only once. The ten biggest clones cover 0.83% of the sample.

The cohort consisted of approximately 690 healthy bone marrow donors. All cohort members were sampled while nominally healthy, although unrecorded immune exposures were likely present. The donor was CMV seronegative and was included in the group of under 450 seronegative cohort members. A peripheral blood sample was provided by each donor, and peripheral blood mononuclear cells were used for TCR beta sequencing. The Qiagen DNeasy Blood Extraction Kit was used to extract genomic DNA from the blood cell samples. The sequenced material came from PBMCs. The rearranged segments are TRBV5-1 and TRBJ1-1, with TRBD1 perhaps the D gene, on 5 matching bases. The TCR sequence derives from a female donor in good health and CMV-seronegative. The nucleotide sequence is TGCGCCAGCAGCATCGACAGTTCTAACACTGAAGCTTTCTTT. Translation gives CASSIDSSNTEAFF.